A single sample gave rise to the 27 T cell receptor beta chains below, sequenced in a study of long-term antiretroviral therapy in people with HIV. Sequencing used immunoSEQ v3.0 at survey level. Using immunoSEQ multiplex PCR, the repertoire was profiled, and TCRdb retains in-frame clones only, with some absent. Counted here are more than 25,000 clones, over 85% occurring once; the ten biggest clones make up approximately 6.8%. The sample was unsorted PBMCs, taken approximately 6.3 years after starting antiretroviral therapy. Receptors originate from a middle-aged woman with HIV.

This clone came up once. The chain is built from TRBV5-4 and TRBJ2-3; 8 bases fit TRBD1. The CDR3 has 17 residues. Losses at the gene ends were 0 bases for V and 4 bases for J; bases not matched to a gene: 10. Germline V gives CDR1 SGHNT, CDR2 YYREEE (reference sequence). CDR3 nucleotides: TGTGCCAGCAGCTTGGGTTCTCGGACAGGGCGGGCAGATACGCAGTATTTT. Encoded protein: CASSLGSRTGRADTQYF.

The gene calls are TRBV5-4 and TRBJ2-4; TRBD1 matches at 8 bases. The CDR3 loop spans 14 amino acids. Unmatched junction bases numbered 9, after V lost 0 bases and J lost 13 bases. CDR1 is SGHNT and CDR2 is YYREEE in the germline V gene (reference sequence). CDR3 residues: CASSLGPGQENQYF. The CDR3 nucleotides are TGTGCCAGCAGCTTGGGACCGGGACAGGAGAACCAGTACTTC.

The chain combines TRBV6-6 with TRBJ1-2; TRBD1 might be the D (5 bases). This CDR3 has 16 residues. Trimming stripped 4 bases from V and 5 bases from J, with 20 bases between. Germline assignment: CDR1 MNHNY and CDR2 SVGAGI (reference sequence). In DNA, the CDR3 is TGTGCCAGCAGTTCGCGGCAGGGCGGAACTATGTATGGCTACACCTTC. Its protein is CASSSRQGGTMYGYTF.

This chain links TRBV19 with TRBJ2-7, with D perhaps TRBD1 or TRBD2 (5 bases each). Germline assignment: CDR1 LNHDA and CDR2 SQIVND (reference sequence). The V end was cut by 10 bases, the J end by 6 bases, with 19 bases between. The CDR3 is 13 residues long. CDR3 region: CATSSGDVGEQYF. CDR3 sequence (DNA): TGTGCCACCTCAAGTGGGGACGTGGGCGAGCAGTACTTC.

This clone was seen a single time. This chain connects TRBV19 to TRBJ2-7, with 9 nucleotides matching TRBD1. Germline lookup yields CDR1 LNHDA and CDR2 SQIVND (reference sequence). Trimming at V came to 4 bases and at J to 0 bases, leaving 4 bases not matched to a gene. This CDR3 comprises 15 residues. Here the CDR3 DNA reads TGTGCCAGTAGTACCCCGGACAGGGGCTCCTACGAGCAGTACTTC. This sequence encodes CASSTPDRGSYEQYF.

This rearrangement joins TRBV5-5 to TRBJ2-7; the D gene is possibly TRBD1 (5 bases). V was clipped by 0 bases and J by 9 bases, with 10 bases between them. CDR1 and CDR2 from the germline V gene are SGHKS and YYEKEE (reference sequence). The CDR3 length is 12 residues. CDR3 DNA: TGTGCCAGCAGCTTGGATGGGGCTGGGCAGTACTTC. The encoded protein is CASSLDGAGQYF.

This clone was detected a few times. The rearrangement joins TRBV5-1 to TRBJ2-3, with D tentatively TRBD2 (6 bases). The germline V gene encodes CDR1 SGHRS and CDR2 YFSETQ. The CDR3 spans 17 residues. Trimming removed 5 bases at V and 2 bases at J, with 21 bases between. The CDR3 DNA reads TGCGCCAGCAGGTATGTAGCGTACGTAGCGGCCACAGATACGCAGTATTTT. Translating gives CASRYVAYVAATDTQYF.

The chain couples TRBV6-1 to TRBJ1-5, with 7 bases fitting TRBD1. The V gene end was trimmed by 5 bases and the J gene end by 5 bases; junction bases not matched to a gene: 6. The CDR3 has 14 residues. Germline V CDR1 and CDR2: MNHNS, SASEGT. The CDR3 nucleotides are TGTGCCAGCAGTCCTCGGGACAGCGATCAGCCCCAGCATTTT. Translation: CASSPRDSDQPQHF.

The J gene is TRBJ1-5, the V gene TRBV7-9, with a tentative D call TRBD1 (6 bases). This CDR3 spans 16 amino acids. Per the germline V gene, CDR1 is SEHNR and CDR2 is FQNEAQ (reference sequence). V lost 5 bases and J lost 1, with 15 bases in between. CDR3 protein: CASSQGWDTSNQPQHF. Written as DNA, the CDR3 is TGTGCCAGCAGCCAAGGCTGGGACACGAGCAATCAGCCCCAGCATTTT.

V is TRBV6-5 and J is TRBJ2-7; D unclear. V dropped 0 bases and J dropped 4 bases, with 7 bases sitting between them. The CDR3 is made up of 13 amino acids. In germline, CDR1 is MNHEY, CDR2 SVGAGI. The CDR3 DNA sequence: TGTGCCAGCAGTTACTCGATCGGGTACGAGCAGTACTTC. This gives the protein CASSYSIGYEQYF.

In DNA form, the CDR3 reads TGTGCCAGCAGCTATTCTAACTATGGCTACACCTTC. Protein: CASSYSNYGYTF. V gene TRBV7-9 combines with J gene TRBJ1-2; D call uncertain. CDR1 and CDR2 from the germline V gene are SEHNR and FQNEAQ (reference sequence). Trimming shortened V by 4 bases and J by 0 bases, and 3 bases separated the two germline ends. CDR3 length: 12 amino acids.

The CDR3 loop is CASRRDRGFSYNEQFF. The CDR3 DNA reads as TGTGCCAGCAGACGCGACAGGGGATTCTCCTACAATGAGCAGTTCTTC. The V call is TRBV27, the J call TRBJ2-1; 8 bases map to TRBD1. There are 16 residues in the CDR3. CDR1 MNHEY and CDR2 SMNVEV come from the germline V gene (reference sequence). V lost 6 bases, J lost 0 bases, and 7 bases stayed unmatched.

V gene TRBV6-6 combines with J gene TRBJ1-2; 12 positions match TRBD1. Germline trimming cut 6 bases from V and 7 bases from J; bases unmatched to any gene: 9. The CDR3 has 15 amino acids. Germline CDR1 is MNHNY and CDR2 is SVGAGI (reference sequence). The CDR3 is CASSNRDRGLSGYTF. The CDR3, as DNA: TGTGCCAGCAGCAACCGGGACAGGGGGCTCAGTGGCTACACCTTC.

The chain uses TRBV4-1 and TRBJ1-5; D possibly corresponds to TRBD1 (6 bases). Germline CDR1 is MGHRA and CDR2 is YSYEKL. The CDR3 totals 14 residues. V was clipped by 3 bases and J by 6 bases, with 12 bases between them. CDR3 loop: CASSQRGAGQPQHF. For the CDR3, the DNA is TGCGCCAGCAGCCAGAGGGGGGCAGGTCAGCCCCAGCATTTT.

This clone appeared a single time. This rearrangement joins TRBV12-1 to TRBJ1-2. TRBV12-1 is recorded as a pseudogene. The CDR3 length is 13 residues. This CDR3 is CASSFVVAAGYTF. Here the CDR3 DNA reads TGTGCCAGCAGCTTCGTCGTTGCGGCTGGCTACACCTTC.

The DNA for the CDR3 is TGCGCCAGCAGAGAACCCGGGACAGGGAGCGAGCAGTACTTC. Protein: CASREPGTGSEQYF. This rearrangement joins TRBV10-2 to TRBJ2-7, with 9 bases aligning to TRBD1. The CDR3 totals 14 residues. V shed 6 bases, J shed 6 bases, and the junction held 9 bases outside the gene matches. Germline loops: CDR1 WSHSY, CDR2 SAAADI.

The J gene is TRBJ1-2, the V gene TRBV19, with a tentative D call TRBD1 (5 bases). The CDR3 extends over 15 amino acids. The germline CDR1 and CDR2 sequences are LNHDA and SQIVND (reference sequence). V was pared by 5 bases and J by 2 bases, with 15 bases between. The CDR3 here is CASSSRLGGNYGYTF. The CDR3 coding sequence is TGTGCCAGTAGTTCTCGACTCGGGGGGAACTATGGCTACACCTTC.

This chain links TRBV18 with TRBJ1-2, with D perhaps TRBD1 (5 bases). The V gene's germline CDR1 is KGHSH and CDR2 LQKENI. The CDR3 runs 14 residues. The ends were cut back, 2 bases at V and 2 bases at J, with 9 bases in the middle. The CDR3 loop reads CASSPSGSNYGYTF. In DNA form, the CDR3 reads TGTGCCAGCTCACCATCAGGGTCCAACTATGGCTACACCTTC.

This rearrangement joins TRBV30 to TRBJ1-4; the match to TRBD1 covers 7 bases. Germline V CDR1 and CDR2: GTSNPN, SVGIG (reference sequence). J gave up 8 bases and V 2 bases, and 8 bases lay outside the gene matches. The length of the CDR3 is 14 residues. The CDR3 region is CAWSFGTVMEKLFF. Written as DNA, the CDR3 is TGTGCCTGGAGTTTTGGGACAGTAATGGAAAAACTGTTTTTT.

This rearrangement joins TRBV7-6 to TRBJ1-2; the match to TRBD1 covers 10 bases. The length of the CDR3 is 14 residues. CDR1 and CDR2 (germline): SGHVS, FNYEAQ. Germline trimming cut 5 bases from V and 3 bases from J; bases unmatched to any gene: 3. DNA for the CDR3: TGTGCCAGCAGCCCCGGGACAGGGGACTATGGCTACACCTTC. Residues: CASSPGTGDYGYTF.

The gene calls are TRBV6-1 and TRBJ2-5, with D possibly being TRBD1 (6 bases). Germline V lookup: CDR1 MNHNS, CDR2 SASEGT. Trimming removed 3 bases from V and 5 bases from J, with 13 bases in between. The CDR3 runs 14 residues. Here the CDR3 DNA reads TGTGCCAGCAGTGACAGGGGCCATGGGGAGACCCAGTACTTC. Its protein is CASSDRGHGETQYF.

The chain is built from TRBV19 and TRBJ2-7; TRBD1 is a possible D gene (7 bases). V shed 5 bases and J shed 5 bases, with 13 bases lying between them. This CDR3 has 13 residues. Germline V lookup: CDR1 LNHDA, CDR2 SQIVND (reference sequence). The CDR3 DNA sequence: TGTGCCAGTAGTGTCAGGGGGGACCACGAGCAGTACTTC. Its translation is CASSVRGDHEQYF.

J is TRBJ1-2 and V is TRBV7-2, with unresolved D. The CDR3 sequence is 14 residues long. Germline V gene sequence: CDR1 SGHTA, CDR2 FQGNSA. V lost 2 bases, J lost 2 bases, and 9 bases lay in between. CDR3 in DNA: TGTGCCAGCAGCTTAAGGCCCAGCAACTATGGCTACACCTTC. Translated, it gives CASSLRPSNYGYTF.

V and J are TRBV5-5 and TRBJ2-2; D may be TRBD1 (6 bases). There are 13 residues in the CDR3. Trimming took off 4 bases at V and 5 bases at J, with 9 bases between the two ends. The V gene's germline CDR1 is SGHKS and CDR2 YYEKEE (reference sequence). CDR3 bases: TGTGCCAGCAGCCCAAGGGGGACCGGGGAGCTGTTTTTT. Protein product: CASSPRGTGELFF.

CDR3 loop: CASSLQNYGYTF. CDR3 DNA sequence: TGTGCCAGCAGCCTACAAAACTATGGCTACACCTTC. This chain joins TRBV28 and TRBJ1-2; no clear D gene. V lost 6 bases to trimming and J lost 2 bases, with 7 bases between them. CDR1 and CDR2 (germline): MDHEN, SYDVKM. The CDR3 runs to 12 residues.

This clone was observed a few times. One junction end does not reproduce the germline sequence, and a read error may be involved. This sequence joins TRBV6-6 and TRBJ1-2; TRBD1 might be the D (5 bases). Germline V gene data show CDR1 as MNHNY and CDR2 as SVGAGI (reference sequence). The CDR3 has 14 residues. The chain's CDR3 is CASTPMNQGSPFEF. In DNA form, the CDR3 reads TGTGCCAGCACTCCGATGAACCAGGGCAGTCCTTTCGAGTTC.

The V gene is TRBV4-1, the J gene TRBJ1-2, with 8 bases that match TRBD1. From germline, CDR1 is MGHRA and CDR2 YSYEKL. The J segment lost 8 bases and the V segment lost 1 base, leaving 6 bases of the junction unmatched. The CDR3 length is 14 residues. The CDR3 is CASSQVGQVYGYTF. CDR3 DNA sequence: TGCGCCAGCAGCCAAGTGGGACAGGTTTACGGCTACACCTTC.